This TCR beta chain was documented in a study of blood T cell repertoires in COVID-19. TCRdb's table, derived via immunoSEQ multiplex PCR, lists solely in-frame clones and lacks some. This table has around 70,000 clones, around nine tenths appearing once. This clone was counted a single time. V dropped 3 bases and J dropped 1; count of bases not matched to a gene: 1. CDR1 LGHDT and CDR2 YNNKEL come from the germline V gene (reference sequence). This CDR3 has 14 residues. The TCR comes from a man aged 50 to 59 with acute or convalescent COVID-19. Material for sequencing was peripheral blood. J is TRBJ1-1 and V is TRBV3-1 (or the pseudogene TRBV3-2); 8 nucleotides match TRBD1. CDR3 sequence reads: CASSQDRENTEAFF. For the CDR3, the DNA is TGTGCCAGCAGCCAGGACAGGGAGAACACTGAAGCTTTCTTT.